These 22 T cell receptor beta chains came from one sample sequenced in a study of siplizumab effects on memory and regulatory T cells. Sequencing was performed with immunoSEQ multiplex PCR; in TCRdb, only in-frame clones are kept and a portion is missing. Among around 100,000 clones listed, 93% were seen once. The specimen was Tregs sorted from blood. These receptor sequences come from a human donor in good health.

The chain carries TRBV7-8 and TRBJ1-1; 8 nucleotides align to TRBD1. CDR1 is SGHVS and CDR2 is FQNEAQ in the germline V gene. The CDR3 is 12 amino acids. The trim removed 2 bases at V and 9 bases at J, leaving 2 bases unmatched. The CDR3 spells CASSLTRGQAFF. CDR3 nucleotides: TGTGCCAGCAGCTTAACCAGGGGGCAAGCTTTCTTT.

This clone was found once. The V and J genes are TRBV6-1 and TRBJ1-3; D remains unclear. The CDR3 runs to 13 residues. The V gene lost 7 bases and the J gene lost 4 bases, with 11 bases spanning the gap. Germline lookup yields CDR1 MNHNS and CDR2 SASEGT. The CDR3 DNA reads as TGTGCCAGCATCCTGGGGAGAGGAAACACCATATATTTT. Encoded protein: CASILGRGNTIYF.

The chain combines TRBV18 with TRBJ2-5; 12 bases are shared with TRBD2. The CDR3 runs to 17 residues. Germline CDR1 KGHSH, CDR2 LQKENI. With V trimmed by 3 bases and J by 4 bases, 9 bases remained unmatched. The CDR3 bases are TGTGCCAGCTCACCGCTAGCGGGAGGGCCACTGGGAGAGACCCAGTACTTC. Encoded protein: CASSPLAGGPLGETQYF.

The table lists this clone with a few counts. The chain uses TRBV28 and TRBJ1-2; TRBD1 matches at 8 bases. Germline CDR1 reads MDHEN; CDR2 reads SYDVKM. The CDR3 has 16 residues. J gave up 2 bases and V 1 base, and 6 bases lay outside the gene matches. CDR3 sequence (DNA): TGTGCCAGCAGTTTATCACTAGGACAGGGAAACTATGGCTACACCTTC. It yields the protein CASSLSLGQGNYGYTF.

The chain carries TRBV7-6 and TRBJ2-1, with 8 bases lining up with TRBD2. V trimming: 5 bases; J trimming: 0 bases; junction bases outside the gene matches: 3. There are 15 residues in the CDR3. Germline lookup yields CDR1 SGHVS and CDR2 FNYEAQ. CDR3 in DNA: TGTGCCAGCAGCCTGGGACTAGTCTCCTACAATGAGCAGTTCTTC. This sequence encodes CASSLGLVSYNEQFF.

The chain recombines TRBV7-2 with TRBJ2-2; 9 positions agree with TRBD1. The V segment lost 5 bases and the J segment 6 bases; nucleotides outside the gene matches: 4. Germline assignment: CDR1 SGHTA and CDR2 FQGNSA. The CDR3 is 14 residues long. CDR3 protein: CASSEQGAAGELFF. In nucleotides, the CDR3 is TGTGCCAGCAGCGAACAGGGGGCGGCCGGGGAGCTGTTTTTT.

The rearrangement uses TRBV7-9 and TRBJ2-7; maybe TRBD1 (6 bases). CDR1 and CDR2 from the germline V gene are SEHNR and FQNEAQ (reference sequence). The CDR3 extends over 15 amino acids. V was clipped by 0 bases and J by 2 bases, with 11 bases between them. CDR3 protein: CASSLAPGQTYEQYF. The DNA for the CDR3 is TGTGCCAGCAGCTTAGCCCCCGGACAGACCTACGAGCAGTACTTC.

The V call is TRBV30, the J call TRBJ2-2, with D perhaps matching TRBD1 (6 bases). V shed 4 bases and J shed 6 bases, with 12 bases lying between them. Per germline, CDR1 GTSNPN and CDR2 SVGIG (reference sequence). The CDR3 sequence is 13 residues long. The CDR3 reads CAWIRPGAGELFF. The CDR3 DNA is TGTGCCTGGATTCGCCCAGGGGCCGGGGAGCTGTTTTTT.

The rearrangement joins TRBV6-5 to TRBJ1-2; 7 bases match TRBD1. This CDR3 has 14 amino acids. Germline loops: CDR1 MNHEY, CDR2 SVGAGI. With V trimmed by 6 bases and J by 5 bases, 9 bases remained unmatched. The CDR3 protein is CASSTLGRGYGYTF. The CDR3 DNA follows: TGTGCCAGCAGCACTCTCGGCAGGGGGTATGGCTACACCTTC.

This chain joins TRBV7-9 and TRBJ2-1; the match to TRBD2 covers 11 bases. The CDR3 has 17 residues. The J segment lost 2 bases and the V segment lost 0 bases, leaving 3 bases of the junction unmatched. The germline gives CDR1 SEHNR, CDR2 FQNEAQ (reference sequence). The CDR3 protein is CASSLALLAGAYNEQFF. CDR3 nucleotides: TGTGCCAGCAGCTTAGCCCTACTAGCGGGAGCCTACAATGAGCAGTTCTTC.

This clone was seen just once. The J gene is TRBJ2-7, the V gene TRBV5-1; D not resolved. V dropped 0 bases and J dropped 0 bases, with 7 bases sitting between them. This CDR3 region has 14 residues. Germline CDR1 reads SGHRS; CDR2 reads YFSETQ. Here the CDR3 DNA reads TGCGCCAGCAGCTTGGAGGGCACCTCCTACGAGCAGTACTTC. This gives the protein CASSLEGTSYEQYF.

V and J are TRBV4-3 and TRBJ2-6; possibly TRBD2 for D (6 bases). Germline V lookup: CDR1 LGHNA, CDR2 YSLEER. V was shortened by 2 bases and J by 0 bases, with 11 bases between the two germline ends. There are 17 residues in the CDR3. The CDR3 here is CASSQRGGSSGANVLTF. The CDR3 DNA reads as TGCGCCAGCAGCCAACGGGGAGGTAGCTCTGGGGCCAACGTCCTGACTTTC.

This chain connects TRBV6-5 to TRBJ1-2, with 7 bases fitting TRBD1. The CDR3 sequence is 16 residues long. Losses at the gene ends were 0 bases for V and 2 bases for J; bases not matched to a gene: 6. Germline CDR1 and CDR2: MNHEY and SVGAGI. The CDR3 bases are TGTGCCAGCAGTTACTCCGGCAGGGGGGTCAACTATGGCTACACCTTC. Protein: CASSYSGRGVNYGYTF.

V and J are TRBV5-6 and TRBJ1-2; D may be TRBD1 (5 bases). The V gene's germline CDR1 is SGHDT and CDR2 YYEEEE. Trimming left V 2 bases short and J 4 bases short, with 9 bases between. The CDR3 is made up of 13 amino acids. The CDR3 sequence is CASSLAGTYGYTF. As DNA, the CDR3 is TGTGCCAGCAGCTTAGCGGGGACCTATGGCTACACCTTC.

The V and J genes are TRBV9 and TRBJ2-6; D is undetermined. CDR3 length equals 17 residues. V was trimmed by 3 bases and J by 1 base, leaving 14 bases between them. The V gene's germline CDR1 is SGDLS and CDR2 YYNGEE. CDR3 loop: CASSGGRAKSGANVLTF. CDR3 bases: TGTGCCAGCAGCGGAGGTAGGGCGAAGTCTGGGGCCAACGTCCTGACTTTC. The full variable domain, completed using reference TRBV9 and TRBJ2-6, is DSGVTQTPKHLITATGQRVTLRCSPRSGDLSVYWYQQSLDQGLQFLIQYYNGEERAKGNILERFSAQQFPDLHSELNLSSLELGDSALYFCASSGGRAKSGANVLTFGAGSRLTVL.

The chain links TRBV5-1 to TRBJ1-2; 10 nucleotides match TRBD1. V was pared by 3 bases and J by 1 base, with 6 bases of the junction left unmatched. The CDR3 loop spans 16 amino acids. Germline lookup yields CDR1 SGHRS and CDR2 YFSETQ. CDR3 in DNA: TGCGCCAGCAGCTCCCGGGACAGGGGAGGTAACTATGGCTACACCTTC. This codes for CASSSRDRGGNYGYTF.

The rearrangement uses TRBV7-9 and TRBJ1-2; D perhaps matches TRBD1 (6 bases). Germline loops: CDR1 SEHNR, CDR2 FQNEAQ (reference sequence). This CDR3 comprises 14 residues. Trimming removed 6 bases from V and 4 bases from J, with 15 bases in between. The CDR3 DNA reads TGTGCCAGCAGATCCACAGGGATTGGCTATGGCTACACCTTC. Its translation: CASRSTGIGYGYTF.

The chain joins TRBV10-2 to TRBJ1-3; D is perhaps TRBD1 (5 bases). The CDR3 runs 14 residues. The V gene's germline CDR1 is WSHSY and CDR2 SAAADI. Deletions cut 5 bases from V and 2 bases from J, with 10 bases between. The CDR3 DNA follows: TGCGCCAGCAGTCCGGGGCTCACTGGAAACACCATATATTTT. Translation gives CASSPGLTGNTIYF.

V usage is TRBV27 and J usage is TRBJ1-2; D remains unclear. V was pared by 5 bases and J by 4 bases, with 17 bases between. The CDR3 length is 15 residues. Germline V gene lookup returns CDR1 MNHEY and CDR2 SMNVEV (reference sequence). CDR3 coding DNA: TGTGCCAGCAGTCCAACCCTTGGGCGGATCTATGGCTACACCTTC. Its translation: CASSPTLGRIYGYTF.

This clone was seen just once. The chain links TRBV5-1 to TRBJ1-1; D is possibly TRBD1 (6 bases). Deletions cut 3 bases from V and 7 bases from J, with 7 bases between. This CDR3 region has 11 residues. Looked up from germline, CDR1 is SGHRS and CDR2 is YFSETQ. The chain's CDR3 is CASSSGDEAFF. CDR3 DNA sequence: TGCGCCAGCAGCTCAGGGGATGAAGCTTTCTTT.

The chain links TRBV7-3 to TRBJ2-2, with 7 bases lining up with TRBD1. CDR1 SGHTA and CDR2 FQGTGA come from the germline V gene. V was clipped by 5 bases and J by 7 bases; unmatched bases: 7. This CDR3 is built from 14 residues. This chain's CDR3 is CASSVSGTVGELFF. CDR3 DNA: TGTGCCAGCAGCGTATCCGGGACAGTCGGGGAGCTGTTTTTT.

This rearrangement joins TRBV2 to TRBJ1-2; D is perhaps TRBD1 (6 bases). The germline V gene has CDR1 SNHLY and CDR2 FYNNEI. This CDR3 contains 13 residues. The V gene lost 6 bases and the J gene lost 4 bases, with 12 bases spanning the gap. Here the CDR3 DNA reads TGTGCCAGCAGCGGGGGGCTCGGCTATGGCTACACCTTC. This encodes CASSGGLGYGYTF.